The rows below give T cell receptor beta chains drawn from one sample of a study of cytotoxic CD8 clonotypes in ibrutinib-treated CLL. Only in-frame clones appear in the TCRdb table, and some are missing; sequencing was by immunoSEQ multiplex PCR. Of some 200,000 clones in the sample, approximately 75% were seen once. The sample in question was PBMCs, obtained after 12 months of ibrutinib treatment. The receptors were gathered from a human donor with chronic lymphocytic leukemia. CDR3s include the opening cysteine and the closing phenylalanine or tryptophan. Fields, in order: clone size, V gene, D gene, J gene, CDR3 length, CDR3 protein, CDR3 DNA. A D gene is named only where the DNA matches it firmly. Rows may omit the clone size; those that give it use once, few, many or a size class.

abundance: -; v_gene: TRBV28; d_gene: -; j_gene: TRBJ1-2; len: 12; CDR3aa: CASSSDPYGYTF; CDR3nt: TGTGCCAGCAGTTCGGACCCCTATGGCTACACCTTC
abundance: -; v_gene: TRBV6-5; d_gene: -; j_gene: TRBJ1-2; len: 15; CDR3aa: CASSYSRDTPGGYTF; CDR3nt: TGTGCCAGCAGTTACTCTAGGGACACTCCAGGTGGCTACACCTTC
abundance: -; v_gene: TRBV2; d_gene: -; j_gene: TRBJ1-2; len: 15; CDR3aa: CASPSTGTIDYGYTF; CDR3nt: TGTGCCAGTCCGTCGACCGGGACAATTGACTATGGCTACACCTTC
abundance: -; v_gene: TRBV21-1; d_gene: -; j_gene: TRBJ1-1; len: 14; CDR3aa: CASRVTGGQTEAFF; CDR3nt: TGTGCCAGCAGGGTGACAGGGGGCCAAACTGAAGCTTTCTTT
abundance: -; v_gene: TRBV9; d_gene: TRBD2; j_gene: TRBJ2-5; len: 15; CDR3aa: CASSVASGRSETQYF; CDR3nt: TGTGCCAGCAGCGTAGCTAGCGGGAGGTCTGAGACCCAGTACTTC
abundance: once; v_gene: TRBV6-1; d_gene: TRBD1; j_gene: TRBJ1-3; len: 15; CDR3aa: CASSTGWLTGNTIYF; CDR3nt: TGTGCCTCCTCGACAGGGTGGTTGACTGGAAACACCATATATTTT
abundance: -; v_gene: TRBV10-3; d_gene: -; j_gene: TRBJ1-3; len: 11; CDR3aa: CAISAGNTIYF; CDR3nt: TGTGCCATCAGCGCTGGAAACACCATATATTTT
abundance: -; v_gene: TRBV18; d_gene: -; j_gene: TRBJ2-5; len: 11; CDR3aa: CASSSGETQYF; CDR3nt: TGTGCCAGCTCAAGTGGAGAGACCCAGTACTTC
abundance: -; v_gene: TRBV20-1; d_gene: TRBD2; j_gene: TRBJ2-1; len: 11; CDR3aa: CSSGSLYEQFF; CDR3nt: TGCAGTAGCGGGAGTTTGTACGAGCAGTTCTTC
abundance: -; v_gene: TRBV15; d_gene: -; j_gene: TRBJ2-1; len: 10; CDR3aa: CATSGNEQFF; CDR3nt: TGTGCCACCAGTGGAAATGAGCAGTTCTTC
abundance: many; v_gene: TRBV5-1; d_gene: -; j_gene: TRBJ2-2; len: 14; CDR3aa: CASSLYRNTGELFF; CDR3nt: TGCGCCAGCAGCTTGTACAGAAACACCGGGGAGCTGTTTTTT
abundance: -; v_gene: TRBV27; d_gene: TRBD1; j_gene: TRBJ2-1; len: 14; CDR3aa: CASSRQGYYNEQFF; CDR3nt: TGTGCCAGCAGCCGACAGGGGTACTACAATGAGCAGTTCTTC
abundance: few; v_gene: TRBV19; d_gene: -; j_gene: TRBJ2-7; len: 14; CDR3aa: CASARVPFSYEQYF; CDR3nt: TGTGCCAGTGCCCGGGTACCGTTCTCCTACGAGCAGTACTTC
abundance: -; v_gene: TRBV19; d_gene: TRBD1; j_gene: TRBJ1-5; len: 14; CDR3aa: CASSTQGPNQPQHF; CDR3nt: TGTGCCAGTAGTACACAGGGGCCTAATCAGCCCCAGCATTTT
abundance: -; v_gene: TRBV19; d_gene: -; j_gene: TRBJ2-7; len: 15; CDR3aa: CASSIHLVGTYEQYF; CDR3nt: TGTGCCAGTAGTATTCATTTAGTTGGGACCTACGAGCAGTACTTC
abundance: -; v_gene: TRBV2; d_gene: TRBD1; j_gene: TRBJ1-1; len: 14; CDR3aa: CASSAGQMNTEAFF; CDR3nt: TGTGCCAGCAGCGCGGGACAGATGAACACTGAAGCTTTCTTT
abundance: -; v_gene: TRBV2; d_gene: TRBD2; j_gene: TRBJ2-7; len: 15; CDR3aa: CASKPWGGDSYEQYF; CDR3nt: TGTGCCAGTAAGCCCTGGGGAGGGGACTCCTACGAGCAGTACTTC
abundance: -; v_gene: TRBV27; d_gene: TRBD1; j_gene: TRBJ1-2; len: 15; CDR3aa: CASSLSRAGGTGYTF; CDR3nt: TGTGCCAGCAGTTTATCTAGGGCAGGGGGAACTGGCTACACCTTC
abundance: -; v_gene: TRBV15; d_gene: TRBD1; j_gene: TRBJ2-7; len: 14; CDR3aa: CATAPDRVFYEQYF; CDR3nt: TGTGCCACTGCGCCGGACAGGGTATTTTACGAGCAGTACTTC
abundance: -; v_gene: TRBV6-6; d_gene: -; j_gene: TRBJ1-6; len: 14; CDR3aa: CASSQGAYNSPLHF; CDR3nt: TGTGCCAGCAGCCAGGGCGCCTATAATTCACCCCTCCACTTT
abundance: -; v_gene: TRBV18; d_gene: TRBD1; j_gene: TRBJ1-5; len: 16; CDR3aa: CASSPRRTGVEQPQHF; CDR3nt: TGTGCCAGCTCACCAAGAAGGACAGGGGTGGAACAGCCCCAGCATTTT
abundance: -; v_gene: TRBV28; d_gene: -; j_gene: TRBJ2-1; len: 12; CDR3aa: CASSFVGNEQFF; CDR3nt: TGTGCCAGCAGTTTTGTGGGGAATGAGCAGTTCTTC
abundance: few; v_gene: TRBV11-3; d_gene: TRBD2; j_gene: TRBJ2-1; len: 18; CDR3aa: CASSLDQGGSGNYNEQFF; CDR3nt: TGTGCCAGCAGCTTAGATCAGGGCGGGAGTGGAAACTACAATGAGCAGTTCTTC
abundance: -; v_gene: TRBV11-2; d_gene: -; j_gene: TRBJ1-3; len: 13; CDR3aa: CASTPAGGNTIYF; CDR3nt: TGTGCCAGCACCCCGGCTGGTGGAAACACCATATATTTT
abundance: -; v_gene: TRBV7-8; d_gene: TRBD2; j_gene: TRBJ2-7; len: 15; CDR3aa: CASSLAAGGSYEQYF; CDR3nt: TGTGCCAGCAGCTTAGCGGCGGGAGGCTCCTACGAGCAGTACTTC
abundance: once; v_gene: TRBV19; d_gene: TRBD2; j_gene: TRBJ2-1; len: 13; CDR3aa: CATGTSGRGEQFF; CDR3nt: TGTGCCACCGGGACTAGCGGGAGAGGGGAGCAGTTCTTC
abundance: few; v_gene: TRBV6-5; d_gene: -; j_gene: TRBJ1-5; len: 13; CDR3aa: CASSKRQDQPQHF; CDR3nt: TGTGCCAGCAGCAAACGGCAGGATCAGCCCCAGCATTTT
abundance: -; v_gene: TRBV10-2; d_gene: -; j_gene: TRBJ1-1; len: 13; CDR3aa: CASRDRQDTEAFF; CDR3nt: TGCGCCAGCAGGGACCGACAGGACACTGAAGCTTTCTTT
abundance: once; v_gene: TRBV5-1; d_gene: -; j_gene: TRBJ2-7; len: 13; CDR3aa: CASRPPGSDEQYF; CDR3nt: TGCGCCAGCAGACCTCCGGGCAGTGACGAGCAGTACTTC
abundance: -; v_gene: TRBV9; d_gene: -; j_gene: TRBJ1-6; len: 13; CDR3aa: CASSVLGGSPLHF; CDR3nt: TGTGCCAGCAGCGTATTGGGGGGGTCACCCCTCCACTTT
abundance: -; v_gene: TRBV27; d_gene: -; j_gene: TRBJ2-2; len: 17; CDR3aa: CASSETRSRISTGELFF; CDR3nt: TGTGCCAGCAGCGAGACCAGGTCCCGAATCTCCACCGGGGAGCTGTTTTTT
abundance: -; v_gene: TRBV4-1; d_gene: -; j_gene: TRBJ2-4; len: 14; CDR3aa: CASSQGAGQNIQYF; CDR3nt: TGCGCCAGCAGCCAAGGGGCAGGGCAAAACATTCAGTACTTC
abundance: -; v_gene: TRBV18; d_gene: -; j_gene: TRBJ2-5; len: 13; CDR3aa: CASSPPGEETQYF; CDR3nt: TGTGCCAGCTCACCTCCGGGGGAAGAGACCCAGTACTTC
abundance: -; v_gene: TRBV5-6; d_gene: -; j_gene: TRBJ2-7; len: 14; CDR3aa: CASSPGAPHYEQYF; CDR3nt: TGTGCCAGCAGCCCCGGGGCACCGCACTACGAGCAGTACTTC
abundance: -; v_gene: TRBV2; d_gene: -; j_gene: TRBJ2-1; len: 14; CDR3aa: CASSHPPEGNEQFF; CDR3nt: TGTGCCAGCAGTCACCCACCAGAGGGCAATGAGCAGTTCTTC
abundance: -; v_gene: TRBV7-6; d_gene: -; j_gene: TRBJ2-2; len: 17; CDR3aa: CASSLAEYPWGTGELFF; CDR3nt: TGTGCCAGCAGCTTGGCCGAGTACCCGTGGGGCACCGGGGAGCTGTTTTTT
abundance: -; v_gene: TRBV10-1; d_gene: -; j_gene: TRBJ2-3; len: 16; CDR3aa: CASSDEGGRFTDTQYF; CDR3nt: TGCGCCAGCAGTGATGAGGGGGGGCGATTCACAGATACGCAGTATTTT
abundance: -; v_gene: TRBV7-9; d_gene: TRBD2; j_gene: TRBJ2-1; len: 15; CDR3aa: CASSLAGGSGYEQFF; CDR3nt: TGTGCCAGCAGCCTAGCGGGAGGGTCGGGCTATGAGCAGTTCTTC
abundance: -; v_gene: TRBV27; d_gene: -; j_gene: TRBJ2-6; len: 13; CDR3aa: CASSGMGANVLTF; CDR3nt: TGTGCCAGCTCGGGGATGGGGGCCAACGTCCTGACTTTC
abundance: once; v_gene: TRBV28; d_gene: TRBD1; j_gene: TRBJ2-1; len: 14; CDR3aa: CASEGQGSYNEQFF; CDR3nt: TGTGCCAGCGAGGGACAGGGTTCCTACAATGAGCAGTTCTTC
abundance: -; v_gene: TRBV11-2; d_gene: -; j_gene: TRBJ2-3; len: 13; CDR3aa: CACRAGDPDTQYF; CDR3nt: TGTGCCTGCCGAGCAGGGGACCCAGATACGCAGTATTTT
abundance: -; v_gene: TRBV30; d_gene: -; j_gene: TRBJ2-5; len: 13; CDR3aa: CAWSFGGKETQYF; CDR3nt: TGTGCCTGGAGTTTCGGAGGGAAAGAGACCCAGTACTTC
abundance: -; v_gene: TRBV28; d_gene: TRBD1; j_gene: TRBJ1-2; len: 17; CDR3aa: CASSLGAAGGSLVGYTF; CDR3nt: TGTGCCAGCAGTTTAGGGGCGGCAGGGGGCTCCCTGGTCGGCTACACCTTC
abundance: -; v_gene: TRBV5-4; d_gene: -; j_gene: TRBJ1-1; len: 17; CDR3aa: CASSLGGRSLENTEAFF; CDR3nt: TGTGCCAGCAGCTTGGGGGGCCGGAGTCTGGAGAACACTGAAGCTTTCTTT
abundance: -; v_gene: TRBV5-1; d_gene: TRBD1; j_gene: TRBJ2-3; len: 15; CDR3aa: CASSNRDSLTDTQYF; CDR3nt: TGCGCCAGCAGCAACCGGGACAGCCTCACAGATACGCAGTATTTT
abundance: once; v_gene: TRBV19; d_gene: TRBD1; j_gene: TRBJ1-5; len: 17; CDR3aa: CASTQGVHLKSNQPQHF; CDR3nt: TGTGCCAGTACTCAGGGGGTCCACCTTAAAAGCAATCAGCCCCAGCATTTT
abundance: -; v_gene: TRBV12-5; d_gene: -; j_gene: TRBJ2-2; len: 14; CDR3aa: CASGLGSNTGELFF; CDR3nt: TGTGCTAGTGGTCTGGGGAGCAACACCGGGGAGCTGTTTTTT
abundance: -; v_gene: TRBV30; d_gene: -; j_gene: TRBJ1-4; len: 20; CDR3aa: CAWSLQYSRWSGQTNEKLFF; CDR3nt: TGTGCCTGGAGTCTTCAGTATTCGAGGTGGTCGGGGCAAACTAATGAAAAACTGTTTTTT
abundance: -; v_gene: TRBV27; d_gene: -; j_gene: TRBJ2-7; len: 14; CDR3aa: CASSLWGTPYEQYF; CDR3nt: TGTGCCAGCAGTTTGTGGGGAACCCCCTACGAGCAGTACTTC
abundance: -; v_gene: TRBV29-1; d_gene: -; j_gene: TRBJ2-5; len: 12; CDR3aa: CSVTEGSETQYF; CDR3nt: TGCAGCGTTACGGAGGGGTCGGAGACCCAGTACTTC
abundance: few; v_gene: TRBV10-1; d_gene: -; j_gene: TRBJ1-3; len: 15; CDR3aa: CASSEWRVPADTIYF; CDR3nt: TGCGCCAGCAGTGAGTGGAGGGTCCCTGCGGACACCATATATTTT
abundance: -; v_gene: TRBV7-8; d_gene: -; j_gene: TRBJ2-1; len: 16; CDR3aa: CASSSSQVTKEGEQFF; CDR3nt: TGTGCCAGCAGCTCGTCACAGGTGACGAAGGAGGGAGAGCAGTTCTTC